This T cell receptor beta chain was retrieved from a study of blood T cell repertoires in COVID-19. This CDR3 has 15 amino acids. V lost 7 bases and J lost 6; bases outside the gene matches: 9. Germline CDR1 reads LNHDA; CDR2 reads SQIVND (reference sequence). The data were produced by immunoSEQ multiplex PCR, yet TCRdb's version contains in-frame clones alone and is incomplete. The profile shows roughly 100,000 clones, roughly 92% of them singletons. The sequenced sample was peripheral blood. The TCR comes from a woman aged 45-65 years with COVID-19, enrolled during active disease. J is TRBJ2-2 and V is TRBV19; 9 nucleotides match TRBD1. The CDR3 DNA reads as TGTGCCAGTATTTCGGACAGGGGAAGGCCCGGGGAGCTGTTTTTT. Amino acids: CASISDRGRPGELFF.